These 2 T cell receptor beta chains were all obtained from the same sample, sequenced in a study of early T cells in non-severe SARS-CoV-2 infection. Via MiXCR, TCRdb re-called the 5' RACE reads, giving one row per CDR3 protein. Altogether tens of thousands of distinct CDR3 sequences are present, around 8.6% being singletons, with the ten largest covering approximately 4%. The input for sequencing was whole blood, taken at baseline. Receptors were obtained from an adult who was a healthcare worker with PCR-confirmed SARS-CoV-2 infection or an uninfected control (not recorded which).

The CDR3 bases are TGTGCCAGCAGTTTTCCGAGGGTTCGGACCGGGGAGCTGTTTTTT. Protein product: CASSFPRVRTGELFF. The J gene is TRBJ2-2, the V gene TRBV12-3 or TRBV12-4; weak D call: TRBD2 (5 bases). This CDR3 has 15 amino acids. V lost 3 bases to trimming and J lost 5 bases, with 13 bases between them.

This clonotype was found many times. The V gene is TRBV7-9, the J gene TRBJ2-1; 8 bases match TRBD2. The CDR3 totals 16 residues. V dropped 5 bases and J dropped 1; count of bases not matched to a gene: 7. Germline CDR1 is SEHNR and CDR2 is FQNEAQ (reference sequence). The CDR3 here is CASSPLGGASYNEQFF. Written as DNA, the CDR3 is TGTGCCAGCAGCCCCCTCGGGGGGGCATCCTACAATGAGCAGTTCTTC.